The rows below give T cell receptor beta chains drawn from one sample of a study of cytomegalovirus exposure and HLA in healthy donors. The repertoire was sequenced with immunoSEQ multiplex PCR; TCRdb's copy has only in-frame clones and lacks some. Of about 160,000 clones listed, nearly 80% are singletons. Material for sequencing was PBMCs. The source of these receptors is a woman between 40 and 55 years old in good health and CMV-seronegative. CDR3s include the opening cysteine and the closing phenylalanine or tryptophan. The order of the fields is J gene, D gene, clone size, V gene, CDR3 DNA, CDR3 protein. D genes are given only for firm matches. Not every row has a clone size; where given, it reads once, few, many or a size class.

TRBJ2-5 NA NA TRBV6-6 TGTGCCAGCAGTTCCACCTCCGCGGCATCGGGGGAGACCCAGTACTTC CASSSTSAASGETQYF
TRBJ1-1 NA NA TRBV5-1 TGCGCCAGCAGGGACTGGGTGGATAAAACTGAAGCTTTCTTT CASRDWVDKTEAFF
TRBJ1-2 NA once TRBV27 TGTGCCAGCAGTCTAGAACCCCTGTTCTATGGCTACACCTTC CASSLEPLFYGYTF
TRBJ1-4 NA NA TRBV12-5 TGTGCTAGTGGTTTGTTCGGGGGATATGAAAAACTGTTTTTT CASGLFGGYEKLFF
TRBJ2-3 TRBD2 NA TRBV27 TGTGCCAGCGGCCCGGGACTAGCGGACTATACGTACCTCGTTGGAGATACGCAGTATTTT CASGPGLADYTYLVGDTQYF
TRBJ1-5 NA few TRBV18 TGTGCCAGCTCACCCCAGGGGAATCAGCCCCAGCATTTT CASSPQGNQPQHF
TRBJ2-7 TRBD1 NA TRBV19 TGTGCCAGTAGTATAGGGGGGACAGGGACGTACGAGCAGTACTTC CASSIGGTGTYEQYF
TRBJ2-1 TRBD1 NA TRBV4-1 TGCGCCAGCAGCCGATTGGGACAGGCGACCTACAATGAGCAGTTCTTC CASSRLGQATYNEQFF
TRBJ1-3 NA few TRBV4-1 TGCGCCAGCAGCCAAGAGCGGCAGGGTAGTATTGGAAACACCATATATTTT CASSQERQGSIGNTIYF
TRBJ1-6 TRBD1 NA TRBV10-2 TGCGCCAGCAGTCCGTTTAGGACAGGGGGAAATAATTCACCCCTCCACTTT CASSPFRTGGNNSPLHF
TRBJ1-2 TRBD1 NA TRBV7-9 TGTGCCAGCAGCTTACGGGACAGGGATAGAGGTGGCTACACCTTC CASSLRDRDRGGYTF
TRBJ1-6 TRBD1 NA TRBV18 TGTGCCAGCTCACCGGCCGGGACAGGGACTTATTCACCCCTCCACTTT CASSPAGTGTYSPLHF
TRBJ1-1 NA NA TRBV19 TGTGCCAGTAGGAGAGGCGACAGAGCTAACACTGAAGCTTTCTTT CASRRGDRANTEAFF
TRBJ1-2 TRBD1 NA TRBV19 TGTGCCAGTAGGCCCGGGACAGGCTTTAATAACTATGGCTACACCTTC CASRPGTGFNNYGYTF
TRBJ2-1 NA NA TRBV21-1 TGTGCCAGCAGCAAAAATGGGGGGGGGCATGAGCAGTTCTTC CASSKNGGGHEQFF
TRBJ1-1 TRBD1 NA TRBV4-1 TGCGCCAGCAGCCAAATGACAGGGGGCCGTGAAGCTTTCTTT CASSQMTGGREAFF
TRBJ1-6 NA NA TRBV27 TGTGCCAGCAGTTTATCGGCAGGGTCCCATTCACCCCTCCACTTT CASSLSAGSHSPLHF
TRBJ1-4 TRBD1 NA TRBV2 TGTGCCAGCATAAGGGGGCAGAATGAAAAACTGTTTTTT CASIRGQNEKLFF
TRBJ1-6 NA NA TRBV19 TGTGCCAGTTCTAGTATCTATAATTCACCCCTCCACTTT CASSSIYNSPLHF
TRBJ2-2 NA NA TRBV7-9 TGTGCCAGCGGACGTTATGACGGGGGTGTGGACGGGGAGCTGTTTTTT CASGRYDGGVDGELFF
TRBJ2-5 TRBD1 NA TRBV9 TGTGCCAGCAGCGTTGGGGGACAGGGTGGAGAGACCCAGTACTTC CASSVGGQGGETQYF
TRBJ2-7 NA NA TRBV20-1 TGCAGTGCTCAAGAGACTCCCCGAGAGTACTTC CSAQETPREYF
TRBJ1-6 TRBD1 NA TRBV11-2 TGTGCCAGCAGCCTAAGGACAGGGGGAAGGGTAGATTCACCCCTCCACTTT CASSLRTGGRVDSPLHF
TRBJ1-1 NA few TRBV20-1 TGCAGTGCTGTAGACACTGAAGCTTTCTTT CSAVDTEAFF
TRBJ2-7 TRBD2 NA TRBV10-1 TGCGCCAGCAGTGAGGGGACTAGCGGGGCCCACGAGCAGTACTTC CASSEGTSGAHEQYF
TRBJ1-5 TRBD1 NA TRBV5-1 TGCGCCAGCAGCAGAAACAGGGGGGGGCAGCCCCAGCACTTT CASSRNRGGQPQHF
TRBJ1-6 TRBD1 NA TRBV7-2 TGTGCCAGCAGCTTGACAGGGTCGGGTTCCTATAATTCACCCCTCCACTTT CASSLTGSGSYNSPLHF
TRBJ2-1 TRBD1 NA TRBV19 TGTGCCAGTAGTATAGAACAGGGGGCCTACAATGAGCAGTTCTTC CASSIEQGAYNEQFF
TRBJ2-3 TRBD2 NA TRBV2 TGTGCCAGCAGGTTGACTAGCGGGGCACGCACAGATACGCAGTATTTT CASRLTSGARTDTQYF
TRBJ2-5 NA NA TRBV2 TGTGCCAGCAGTGGCCGGCAGGGCCAAGAGACCCAGTACTTC CASSGRQGQETQYF
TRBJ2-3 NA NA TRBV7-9 TGTGCCAGCAGCTTAGATCTAGGGACTAGCACAGATACGCAGTATTTT CASSLDLGTSTDTQYF
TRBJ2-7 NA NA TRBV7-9 TGTGCCAGCTCCATTGGAGGGAGGCAGGGCAGCGAGCAGTACTTC CASSIGGRQGSEQYF
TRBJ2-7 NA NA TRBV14 TGTGCCAGCAGCCAATTCGATATAAGCCCCTACGAGCAGTACTTC CASSQFDISPYEQYF
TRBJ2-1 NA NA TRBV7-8 TGTGCCAGCAGCTTAGGGCCGGGACTCGAGCAGTTCTTC CASSLGPGLEQFF
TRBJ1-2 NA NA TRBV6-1 TGTGCCAGCAGTACGGGAGAGGGGTACTATGGCTACACCTTC CASSTGEGYYGYTF
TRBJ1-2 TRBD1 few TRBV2 TGTGCCAGCAGTACAGGGGCCAACTATGGCTACACCTTC CASSTGANYGYTF
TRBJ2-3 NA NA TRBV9 TGTGCCAGCAGCGTAGAGCTAGATACGCAGTATTTT CASSVELDTQYF
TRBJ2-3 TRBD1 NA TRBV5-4 TGTGCCAGCAGCTACTATACAGGGGGCGGAGGTACAGATACGCAGTATTTT CASSYYTGGGGTDTQYF
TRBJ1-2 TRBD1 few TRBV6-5 TGTGCCAGCAGTTCCCGGACAGGGAAATATGGCTACACCTTC CASSSRTGKYGYTF